The 24 T cell receptor beta chains below all came from one sample that was sequenced in a study of CXCR3-negative and CXCR3-positive naive CD8 T cells. Each TRB cDNA library was prepared by 5' RACE (with UMI labels). Using the 5' RACE reads, TCRdb records one entry per CDR3 protein without DNA. The repertoire table contains 55,000 to 70,000 distinct CDR3 sequences. The specimen sequenced was memory CD8+ T cells from blood. These receptor sequences come from a human donor in good health. Some clones in this sample may be carry-over from other donors' samples.

The V call is TRBV7-6, the J call TRBJ2-5; TCRdb proposes TRBD2, but this gene call is untestable without DNA. The CDR3 runs 16 residues. Looked up from germline, CDR1 is SGHVS and CDR2 is FNYEAQ. This CDR3 is CASSFRLAGIQETQYF.

V usage is TRBV6-2 or TRBV6-3 and J usage is TRBJ2-7; TCRdb names TRBD2, which stays unverified in the absence of DNA. This CDR3 comprises 18 residues. Germline V lookup: CDR1 MNHEY, CDR2 SVGEGT. CDR3: CASSYSRNGTSVIYEQYF.

The chain employs TRBV5-5 and TRBJ2-7; the TRBD1 assignment by TCRdb is unverifiable without DNA. The CDR3 has 16 amino acids. The germline V gene encodes CDR1 SGHKS and CDR2 YYEKEE (reference sequence). The CDR3 spells CASSLVMTGASYEQYF.

V is TRBV29-1 and J is TRBJ1-2; TCRdb selects TRBD1, and the lack of DNA leaves this call unchecked. CDR3 length: 13 residues. CDR1 is SQVTM, CDR2 ANQGSEA, per germline. The CDR3 loop reads CSVDTTGNYGYTF. The full variable domain, completed using reference TRBV29-1 and TRBJ1-2, is SAVISQKPSRDICQRGTSLTIQCQVDSQVTMMFWYRQQPGQSLTLIATANQGSEATYESGFVIDKFPISRPNLTFSTLTVSNMSPEDSSIYLCSVDTTGNYGYTFGSGTRLTVV.

The chain recombines TRBV9 with TRBJ2-2. The CDR3 covers 15 residues. Looked up from germline, CDR1 is SGDLS and CDR2 is YYNGEE. The chain's CDR3 is CASSVGDRGTGELFF.

This chain links TRBV7-9 with TRBJ2-4; TCRdb indicates TRBD1, and absent DNA this call remains unverified. This CDR3 has 16 amino acids. Germline V lookup: CDR1 SEHNR, CDR2 FQNEAQ (reference sequence). This CDR3 is CASSVNRGQTKNIQYF.

The chain uses TRBV5-1 and TRBJ2-1. CDR3 size: 11 residues. Germline V gene sequence: CDR1 SGHRS, CDR2 YFSETQ. CDR3 sequence: CASSRLDEQFF.

This chain links TRBV7-9 with TRBJ2-5. The CDR3 is 11 residues long. Germline CDR1 SEHNR, CDR2 FQNEAQ (reference sequence). The CDR3 reads CASTPAETQYF.

The V and J genes are TRBV10-2 and TRBJ1-5; without DNA, the TCRdb call of TRBD1 cannot be checked. CDR1 WSHSY and CDR2 SAAADI come from the germline V gene. The CDR3 totals 15 residues. The CDR3 spells CASSESGQPLPTQHF.

This chain links TRBV7-9 with TRBJ1-1; no DNA is available, so the TRBD1 call from TCRdb remains unchecked. Germline values: CDR1 SEHNR, CDR2 FQNEAQ (reference sequence). CDR3 size: 16 residues. Here the CDR3 reads CASSSSPDILNTEAFF.

This chain uses TRBV29-1 with TRBJ1-1. CDR3 length: 12 residues. Germline-derived CDR1 and CDR2 are SQVTM and ANQGSEA. Here the CDR3 reads CSVVDLNTEAFF.

The chain joins TRBV13 to TRBJ2-7; TCRdb's D call, TRBD2, is unchecked because there is no DNA. Germline values: CDR1 PRHDT, CDR2 FYEKMQ (reference sequence). The length of the CDR3 is 15 residues. The CDR3 loop reads CASSATSGGAYEQYF.

The chain uses TRBV10-3 and TRBJ1-1. Germline assignment: CDR1 ENHRY and CDR2 SYGVKD. This CDR3 is 14 amino acids long. The CDR3 sequence is CAISEGRVNTEAFF.

The chain is built from TRBV20-1 and TRBJ2-3; TCRdb selects TRBD2, and the lack of DNA leaves this call unchecked. CDR3 length equals 16 residues. From germline, CDR1 is DFQATT and CDR2 SNEGSKA (reference sequence). The CDR3 here is CSARDGSGGAPDTQYF.

The chain carries TRBV28 and TRBJ2-1; TCRdb's assignment of TRBD2 cannot be checked, as there is no DNA. Germline V gene data show CDR1 as MDHEN and CDR2 as SYDVKM. CDR3 length: 15 residues. The CDR3: CASSGLAGVWNEQFF.

The chain combines TRBV11-2 with TRBJ2-7; TCRdb's D call, TRBD1, is unchecked because there is no DNA. The CDR3 has 15 amino acids. CDR1 is SGHAT and CDR2 is FQNNGV in the germline V gene. This chain's CDR3 is CASSLAGGGTYEQYF.

V gene TRBV4-3 combines with J gene TRBJ1-2. Germline V lookup: CDR1 LGHNA, CDR2 YSLEER. The CDR3 extends over 14 amino acids. The CDR3 loop reads CASSQDLEGDGYTF.

The chain carries TRBV7-2 and TRBJ1-1; TCRdb's D gene call, TRBD1, goes unchecked for lack of DNA. The germline gives CDR1 SGHTA, CDR2 FQGNSA. The CDR3 contains 14 residues. The chain's CDR3 is CASSFFLNPGEAFF. The full variable domain, with the rest looked up from reference TRBV7-2 and TRBJ1-1, is GAGVSQSPSNKVTEKGKDVELRCDPISGHTALYWYRQSLGQGLEFLIYFQGNSAPDKSGLPSDRFSAERTGGSVSTLTIQRTQQEDSAVYLCASSFFLNPGEAFFGQGTRLTVV.

The rearrangement joins TRBV12-3 or TRBV12-4 to TRBJ2-5; TCRdb's D call, TRBD1, is unchecked because there is no DNA. The CDR3 contains 13 residues. The CDR3 here is CASSFSGMETQYF.

The CDR3 sequence is CASSLGSLAYNEQFF. The V and J genes are TRBV12-3 or TRBV12-4 and TRBJ2-1. The CDR3 is 15 amino acids.

CDR3 amino acids: CASSLSGSTDTQYF. This chain joins TRBV5-6 and TRBJ2-3; TCRdb reports TRBD2, a call that lacks DNA to check it against. The CDR3 consists of 14 residues. Per germline, CDR1 SGHDT and CDR2 YYEEEE.

J is TRBJ1-1 and V is TRBV4-1. The CDR3 covers 15 residues. Looked up from germline, CDR1 is MGHRA and CDR2 is YSYEKL. CDR3 residues: CASSPPPIGMSEAFF.

The rearrangement joins TRBV29-1 to TRBJ2-7; TCRdb's D gene call, TRBD1, goes unchecked for lack of DNA. The CDR3 is made up of 15 amino acids. From germline, CDR1 is SQVTM and CDR2 ANQGSEA. The CDR3 is CSVEVVGTGEYEQYF.

The V call is TRBV30, the J call TRBJ2-3; TCRdb calls TRBD1, which cannot be checked without DNA. Germline CDR1 is GTSNPN and CDR2 is SVGIG (reference sequence). The length of the CDR3 is 15 residues. The CDR3 sequence: CAWGTGTGLTDTQYF.